This entry describes one TCR beta chain. Its target is not known. Germline V CDR1 and CDR2: ENHRY, SYGVKD. CDR3 length: 16 residues. Donors were ostensibly healthy at sampling, although undocumented immune exposures were probable. The PCR employed 60 Vbeta primers together with 13 Jbeta primers. The table came from immunoSEQ multiplex PCR; TCRdb's copy has only in-frame clones and leaves some out. Counted here are 150,000 to 200,000 clones, almost 80% occurring once; the ten biggest clones make up around 1.3%. The data are from a study of cytomegalovirus exposure and HLA in healthy donors. In the study overall: Counted in an early data release were approximately 85 million unique TCRs from HLA-typed donors.

Study findings and constraints: The number of N-insertions in an Asian-associated ancestry cluster was reportedly below the 666-donor mean in a later analysis. Accurate prediction of HLA-A and HLA-B alleles (for most subjects) was reportedly achieved from TCR beta sequences.

This chain uses TRBV10-3 with TRBJ2-5; 10 nucleotides line up with TRBD1. Gene TRBJ2-7 matches the end of the DNA better, so the J call may be wrong. The sample comprised PBMCs. The TCR was taken from a woman in her 50s in good health and CMV-seronegative. The CDR3 DNA sequence: TGTGCCATCAGGGATTGGGACAGGGGATTAATCTACGAGCAGTACTTC. This gives the protein CAIRDWDRGLIYEQYF.